This entry lists 27 T cell receptor beta chains sequenced from one sample in a study of cytomegalovirus exposure and HLA in healthy donors. This PCR relied on a set of 60 Vbeta primers and 13 Jbeta primers. Assay used: immunoSEQ multiplex PCR; TCRdb lists only in-frame clones, some missing. Its listing shows 150,000 or so clones. The sequenced material came from PBMCs. The origin of the receptors is a woman aged 50 to 60 in good health and CMV-seronegative.

The rearrangement links TRBV25-1 to TRBJ2-5, with TRBD2 matching 10 bases. Germline CDR1 reads MGHDK; CDR2 reads SYGVNS. V shed 5 bases, J shed 1 base, and the junction held 4 bases outside the gene matches. This CDR3 has 15 residues. The CDR3 DNA is TGTGCCAGCAGTCTAGCGGGAGTTCGCCAAGAGACCCAGTACTTC. Its protein is CASSLAGVRQETQYF.

The chain employs TRBV2 and TRBJ2-1; 8 nucleotides line up with TRBD2. Germline CDR1 is SNHLY and CDR2 is FYNNEI. Trimming removed 9 bases from V and 2 bases from J; junction bases left unmatched: 6. CDR3 size: 14 residues. Here the CDR3 reads CARDRGGTYNEQFF. The CDR3 region has the DNA TGTGCCAGGGACCGGGGGGGCACCTACAATGAGCAGTTCTTC.

V and J are TRBV9 and TRBJ1-5; D unresolved. This CDR3 is 13 amino acids long. Deletions cut 2 bases from V and 6 bases from J, with 9 bases between. Germline assignment: CDR1 SGDLS and CDR2 YYNGEE. As DNA, the CDR3 is TGTGCCAGCAGCGTTTCACCCGGTCAGCCCCAGCATTTT. It encodes CASSVSPGQPQHF.

The J gene is TRBJ1-6, the V gene TRBV10-2, with 8 bases fitting TRBD1. V shed 5 bases, J shed 7 bases, and the junction held 7 bases outside the gene matches. Germline-derived CDR1 and CDR2 are WSHSY and SAAADI. This CDR3 is built from 15 residues. CDR3 in DNA: TGCGCCAGCAGTCGTACGACAGGGGACAATTCACCCCTCCACTTT. Protein: CASSRTTGDNSPLHF.

J is TRBJ2-7 and V is TRBV4-3; a possible D gene is TRBD2 (5 bases). This CDR3 has 13 amino acids. Trimming stripped 0 bases from V and 8 bases from J, with 11 bases between. CDR1 and CDR2 (germline): LGHNA, YSLEER. The CDR3 sequence: CASSQDVAYKQYF. In nucleotides, the CDR3 is TGCGCCAGCAGCCAAGATGTAGCGTATAAGCAGTACTTC.

The rearrangement joins TRBV2 to TRBJ1-1; no definite D call. Germline V gene sequence: CDR1 SNHLY, CDR2 FYNNEI. Trimming took off 7 bases at V and 11 bases at J, with 17 bases between the two ends. CDR3 size: 12 residues. The CDR3 bases are TGTGCCAGCATTTATAATCATGATGAGGCTTTCTTT. Encoded protein: CASIYNHDEAFF.

J is TRBJ1-2 and V is TRBV5-1; D call uncertain. The CDR3 has 14 residues. Per germline, CDR1 SGHRS and CDR2 YFSETQ. V lost 0 bases and J 3 bases, leaving 9 bases between the germline ends. CDR3 DNA: TGCGCCAGCAGCTTGGATCAGTCCCACTATGGCTACACCTTC. As protein: CASSLDQSHYGYTF.

V and J are TRBV5-4 and TRBJ1-1, with 9 bases matching TRBD1. V was pared by 4 bases and J by 2 bases, with 6 bases of the junction left unmatched. Per the germline V gene, CDR1 is SGHNT and CDR2 is YYREEE (reference sequence). The CDR3 has 15 residues. The CDR3: CASSPGQGRNTEAFF. DNA of the CDR3: TGTGCCAGCAGCCCCGGACAGGGGAGAAACACTGAAGCTTTCTTT.

Remarks on this clone: Distinct nucleotide sequences in the sample also encode this CDR3. The rearrangement joins TRBV14 to TRBJ2-1, with TRBD1 as a possible D gene (6 bases). Germline V lookup: CDR1 SGHDN, CDR2 FVKESK. This CDR3 has 14 residues. V lost 4 bases and J 3 bases, leaving 10 bases between the germline ends. The DNA of the CDR3 is TGTGCCAGCAGCCCCAGGGGTAGCTACAATGAGCAGTTCTTC. Encoded protein: CASSPRGSYNEQFF. The full variable domain, rest sourced from reference TRBV14 and TRBJ2-1, is EAGVTQFPSHSVIEKGQTVTLRCDPISGHDNLYWYRRVMGKEIKFLLHFVKESKQDESGMPNNRFLAERTGGTYSTLKVQPAELEDSGVYFCASSPRGSYNEQFFGPGTRLTVL.

This rearrangement joins TRBV11-2 to TRBJ1-4; TRBD1 agrees at 8 bases. With V trimmed by 5 bases and J by 8 bases, 10 bases remained unmatched. The length of the CDR3 is 15 residues. Germline CDR1 reads SGHAT; CDR2 reads FQNNGV. CDR3 loop: CASSIGQGEREKLFF. CDR3 DNA: TGTGCCAGCAGCATAGGACAGGGAGAACGGGAAAAACTGTTTTTT.

V gene TRBV25-1 combines with J gene TRBJ1-3; D is perhaps TRBD1 (5 bases). V lost 2 bases, J lost 2 bases, and 13 bases lay in between. Germline V gene sequence: CDR1 MGHDK, CDR2 SYGVNS. The CDR3 contains 16 residues. CDR3 sequence (DNA): TGTGCCAGCAGTGAACAGGGAAAGGGTGCTGGAAACACCATATATTTT. It translates to CASSEQGKGAGNTIYF.

The chain employs TRBV2 and TRBJ1-1, with D hard to call. V lost 1 base to trimming and J lost 3 bases, with 9 bases between them. Germline CDR1 SNHLY, CDR2 FYNNEI. The CDR3 spans 14 residues. The CDR3 is CASSEVAAYTEAFF. The DNA of the CDR3 is TGTGCCAGCAGTGAAGTGGCAGCGTACACTGAAGCTTTCTTT.

The genes are TRBV2 and TRBJ2-1; unclear D gene. The CDR3 has 16 amino acids. Germline V gene lookup returns CDR1 SNHLY and CDR2 FYNNEI. V dropped 0 bases and J dropped 3 bases, with 12 bases sitting between them. CDR3 residues: CASSEALSSYYNEQFF. As DNA, the CDR3 is TGTGCCAGCAGTGAAGCGCTCTCATCCTACTACAATGAGCAGTTCTTC.

V is TRBV4-1 and J is TRBJ2-1; 8 nucleotides line up with TRBD1. The V segment lost 0 bases and the J segment 0 bases; nucleotides outside the gene matches: 10. Germline values: CDR1 MGHRA, CDR2 YSYEKL. The CDR3 has 19 residues. The CDR3: CASSQDRGTGESSYNEQFF. The CDR3 nucleotides read TGCGCCAGCAGCCAAGATAGAGGGACAGGCGAAAGCTCCTACAATGAGCAGTTCTTC.

The V and J genes are TRBV5-1 and TRBJ1-3, with D possibly matching TRBD1 (6 bases). The CDR3 spans 14 residues. Germline V gene lookup returns CDR1 SGHRS and CDR2 YFSETQ. Trimming removed 4 bases at V and 3 bases at J, with 11 bases between. Here the CDR3 reads CASSLQGHGNTIYF. The CDR3 DNA reads TGCGCCAGCAGCCTACAGGGCCATGGAAACACCATATATTTT.

This chain uses TRBV7-3 with TRBJ1-1; the D is unclear. Trimming pared 4 bases from V and 10 bases from J, leaving 10 bases between. CDR3 length: 11 amino acids. In germline, CDR1 is SGHTA, CDR2 FQGTGA. CDR3 protein: CASSSGEGAFF. The CDR3 DNA follows: TGTGCCAGCAGCTCCGGAGAGGGAGCTTTCTTT.

The V and J genes are TRBV9 and TRBJ2-5; 7 nucleotides align to TRBD2. CDR1 and CDR2 (germline): SGDLS, YYNGEE. The CDR3 is made up of 16 amino acids. V shed 2 bases, J shed 1 base, and the junction held 8 bases outside the gene matches. This CDR3 reads CASSVGSRGFQETQYF. CDR3 nucleotides: TGTGCCAGCAGCGTTGGCTCGCGGGGGTTCCAAGAGACCCAGTACTTC.

The chain combines TRBV5-6 with TRBJ2-2; possibly TRBD1 for D (5 bases). Germline assignment: CDR1 SGHDT and CDR2 YYEEEE. The V end lost 3 bases, the J end lost 8 bases, and 8 bases lay between the germline ends. This CDR3 has 12 residues. Written as DNA, the CDR3 is TGTGCCAGCAGCTATGGGGCGGGGGAGCTGTTTTTT. Translated: CASSYGAGELFF.

The rearrangement joins TRBV2 to TRBJ1-5, with a tentative D call TRBD1 (5 bases). Looked up from germline, CDR1 is SNHLY and CDR2 is FYNNEI. V gave up 4 bases and J gave up 1 base, with 5 bases separating them. The CDR3 totals 13 residues. The CDR3 sequence is CASSGQSNQPQHF. CDR3 in DNA: TGTGCCAGCAGTGGACAGAGCAATCAGCCCCAGCATTTT.

The chain recombines TRBV18 with TRBJ1-1; D not resolved. From germline, CDR1 is KGHSH and CDR2 LQKENI. V lost 3 bases to trimming and J lost 1 base, with 12 bases between them. CDR3 size: 15 residues. CDR3 DNA sequence: TGTGCCAGCTCACCTGCCGTGCGTCCGAACACTGAAGCTTTCTTT. It encodes CASSPAVRPNTEAFF.

This chain joins TRBV30 and TRBJ2-5, with D uncertain. Germline CDR1 reads GTSNPN; CDR2 reads SVGIG (reference sequence). The CDR3 has 14 amino acids. Trimming left V 0 bases short and J 5 bases short, with 13 bases between. The DNA of the CDR3 is TGTGCCTGGAGTGTAATGAGAGGTGGGGAGACCCAGTACTTC. This encodes CAWSVMRGGETQYF.

The J gene is TRBJ2-2, the V gene TRBV6-6; D perhaps matches TRBD1 (6 bases). Trimming left V 0 bases short and J 3 bases short, with 11 bases between. CDR3 size: 16 residues. CDR1 MNHNY and CDR2 SVGAGI come from the germline V gene (reference sequence). The CDR3: CASSYSSRGDTGELFF. The CDR3 DNA reads as TGTGCCAGCAGTTACTCGTCCAGGGGCGACACCGGGGAGCTGTTTTTT.

The chain couples TRBV18 to TRBJ2-3; D unresolved. This CDR3 contains 14 residues. Germline V gene sequence: CDR1 KGHSH, CDR2 LQKENI. V was trimmed by 2 bases and J by 1 base, leaving 7 bases between them. In DNA form, the CDR3 reads TGTGCCAGCTCACCAACCCAGGGCACAGATACGCAGTATTTT. Translated: CASSPTQGTDTQYF. The full variable domain, completed using reference TRBV18 and TRBJ2-3, is NAGVMQNPRHLVRRRGQEARLRCSPMKGHSHVYWYRQLPEEGLKFMVYLQKENIIDESGMPKERFSAEFPKEGPSILRIQQVVRGDSAAYFCASSPTQGTDTQYFGPGTRLTVL.

V and J are TRBV30 and TRBJ1-5, with D tentatively TRBD1 (5 bases). This CDR3 spans 14 amino acids. Germline-derived CDR1 and CDR2 are GTSNPN and SVGIG (reference sequence). The germline V and J ends were trimmed by 2 bases and 6 bases, with 14 bases remaining between them. CDR3 protein: CAWSQGRTGQPQHF. Here the CDR3 DNA reads TGTGCCTGGAGTCAGGGTCGGACGGGTCAGCCCCAGCATTTT.

This rearrangement joins TRBV28 to TRBJ2-1; maybe TRBD1 (6 bases). Trimming took off 6 bases at V and 5 bases at J, with 14 bases between the two ends. The CDR3 consists of 14 residues. Germline V gene lookup returns CDR1 MDHEN and CDR2 SYDVKM. DNA of the CDR3: TGTGCCAGCAGGAACCAACAGGGAAACAATGAGCAGTTCTTC. Translating gives CASRNQQGNNEQFF.

V gene TRBV10-3 combines with J gene TRBJ1-5; tentative D call: TRBD1 (6 bases). This CDR3 has 15 residues. The ends were cut back, 0 bases at V and 5 bases at J, with 11 bases in the middle. Germline lookup yields CDR1 ENHRY and CDR2 SYGVKD. The CDR3 loop is CAISESNGGHQPQHF. CDR3 DNA: TGTGCCATCAGTGAGTCTAACGGGGGGCATCAGCCCCAGCATTTT.

The J gene is TRBJ1-1, the V gene TRBV6-5, with unresolved D. Germline V gene sequence: CDR1 MNHEY, CDR2 SVGAGI. V was trimmed by 3 bases and J by 1 base, leaving 6 bases between them. This CDR3 spans 13 amino acids. The DNA for the CDR3 is TGTGCCAGCAGTTATGAGGGGAACACTGAAGCTTTCTTT. Translation: CASSYEGNTEAFF.